Here is one T cell receptor (beta chain) with its context. TCRdb's table, derived via immunoSEQ multiplex PCR, lists solely in-frame clones and lacks some. This sample has under 170,000 clones, with approximately 86% found just once. The CDR3 is 16 residues long. Germline V gives CDR1 SGHAT, CDR2 FQNNGV. V lost 5 bases and J lost 2; bases outside the gene matches: 10. This specimen belongs to a study of blood T cell repertoires in COVID-19. Study background: The study drew acute and convalescent COVID-19 samples from the United States, Italy and Spain. PBMCs, B-cell-depleted T cells, or T cells were the source of the cDNA or gDNA that made up the material.

Sequenced: peripheral blood. V usage is TRBV11-2 and J usage is TRBJ2-7, with 9 bases fitting TRBD2. This clonotype originated in a man aged 65-85 years with acute or convalescent COVID-19. The CDR3 nucleotides read TGTGCCAGCAGCCTAAGAGCGGGAGGTCCTCCCTACGAGCAGTACTTC. It encodes CASSLRAGGPPYEQYF.